This T cell receptor (beta chain) was identified in a study of beta chain features in type 1 diabetes. Study-wide context: Over all samples combined, 107,917,701 sorted cells were examined. General study points: Lower insertion and higher deletion counts appeared at VDJ junctions in type 1 diabetes patients. The similarity of naive, central memory and Treg TCRB repertoires appeared greater among patients than among healthy donors. Shorter TCRB CDR3s, moderately but significantly so, were found in Type 1 diabetes patients in all four CD4+ subsets.

Isolated RNA was reverse transcribed in full, so expressed TCRB transcripts were sequenced. Libraries were prepared by immunoSEQ multiplex PCR; TCRdb keeps only in-frame clonotypes and omits some of them. The sample gives around 180,000 clones, about 7.8% of which show up once; about 0.9% is in the top ten. Sorted populations all had greater than 98% purity. V was clipped by 1 base and J by 13 bases; unmatched bases: 4. The CDR3 covers 13 residues. The germline CDR1 and CDR2 sequences are LNHDA and SQIVND (reference sequence). Details on this clone: Its antigen is not known.

Material: central memory CD4+ T cells from blood. This TCR was recovered from a woman aged 40-49 years with type 1 diabetes. The rearrangement links TRBV19 to TRBJ2-1; 10 bases map to TRBD1. The CDR3 reads CASSIVGDRGQFF. DNA of the CDR3: TGTGCCAGTAGTATAGTGGGGGACAGGGGACAGTTCTTC.